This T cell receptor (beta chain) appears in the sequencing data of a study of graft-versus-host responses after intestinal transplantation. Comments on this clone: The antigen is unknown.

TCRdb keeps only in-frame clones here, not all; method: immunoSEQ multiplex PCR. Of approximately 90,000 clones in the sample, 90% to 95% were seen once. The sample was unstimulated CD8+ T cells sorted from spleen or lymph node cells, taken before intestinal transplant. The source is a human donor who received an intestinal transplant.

The CDR3 coding sequence is TGTGCCAGCAGCCCCGGTGGACAGCAGCAGTATTTT. Its translation is CASSPGGQQQYF. This rearrangement joins TRBV11-2 to TRBJ2-3; tentatively, D is TRBD1 (6 bases). In germline, CDR1 is SGHAT, CDR2 FQNNGV. The CDR3 has 12 amino acids. V lost 5 bases, J lost 11 bases, and 14 bases lay in between.